One sample yielded the 22 T cell receptor beta chains listed below, sequenced in a study of shared clonotypes between healthy human individuals. Sequenced by immunoSEQ multiplex PCR; TCRdb stores in-frame clones only, minus some. The sample contains around 350,000 clones, around four fifths of which appear only once. The sequenced sample consisted of memory CD4+ T cells sorted from blood. The subset is: CD45RA-negative fraction. The receptors here all came from a man aged 25-45 years in good health.

This rearrangement joins TRBV27 to TRBJ2-1, with 7 positions matching TRBD2. The CDR3 is 18 residues long. CDR1 is MNHEY, CDR2 SMNVEV, per germline (reference sequence). Germline trimming cut 2 bases from V and 1 base from J; bases unmatched to any gene: 11. For the CDR3, the DNA is TGTGCCAGCAGTTTAGGTCTAGCGGACGGTGGGTCCTACAATGAGCAGTTCTTC. Translated, it gives CASSLGLADGGSYNEQFF.

V is TRBV20-1 and J is TRBJ1-1, with D uncertain. This CDR3 has 11 amino acids. Trimming cost V 0 bases and J 8 bases, with 7 bases left between them. CDR1 is DFQATT, CDR2 SNEGSKA, per germline (reference sequence). The CDR3 region has the DNA TGCAGTGCTAGAGAGGCTGCGGAAGCTTTCTTT. It codes for CSAREAAEAFF.

The chain links TRBV5-5 to TRBJ2-2; 7 bases align to TRBD1. This CDR3 is built from 15 residues. With V trimmed by 3 bases and J by 2 bases, 4 bases remained unmatched. Per the germline V gene, CDR1 is SGHKS and CDR2 is YYEKEE (reference sequence). CDR3 sequence (DNA): TGTGCCAGCAGCTCCCGGGACAGTAACACCGGGGAGCTGTTTTTT. It codes for CASSSRDSNTGELFF.

This chain joins TRBV5-4 and TRBJ2-5; 7 nucleotides agree with TRBD2. Germline CDR1 is SGHNT and CDR2 is YYREEE (reference sequence). The CDR3 consists of 16 residues. The J segment lost 0 bases and the V segment lost 0 bases, leaving 5 bases of the junction unmatched. CDR3: CASSLAAGVNQETQYF. CDR3 nucleotide sequence: TGTGCCAGCAGCTTGGCCGCGGGAGTTAACCAAGAGACCCAGTACTTC.

This clone was detected only a few times. The CDR3: CASSEGGDYGYTF. The CDR3, as DNA: TGTGCCAGCAGCGAAGGGGGCGACTATGGCTACACCTTC. The V call is TRBV7-9, the J call TRBJ1-2; 7 bases match TRBD1. Germline trimming cut 5 bases from V and 3 bases from J; bases unmatched to any gene: 3. CDR3 length: 13 amino acids. The germline V gene encodes CDR1 SEHNR and CDR2 FQNEAQ (reference sequence).

This clone was detected only once. The chain employs TRBV21-1 and TRBJ1-4. TRBV21-1 is an annotated pseudogene. This CDR3 is built from 14 residues. DNA of the CDR3: TGTGCCAGCAGCAATAACGGTGGCAACGAAAAACTGTTTTTT. It is translated as CASSNNGGNEKLFF.

The table lists this clone with a count of one. The chain has TRBV10-3 and TRBJ2-1; maybe TRBD2 (6 bases). There are 14 residues in the CDR3. The ends were cut back, 10 bases at V and 4 bases at J, with 17 bases in the middle. Germline CDR1 ENHRY, CDR2 SYGVKD. CDR3 protein: CATGWGDWYNEQFF. The CDR3 DNA reads TGTGCCACGGGGTGGGGGGATTGGTACAATGAGCAGTTCTTC.

The chain couples TRBV6-1 to TRBJ1-5, with no clear D. The CDR3 is 12 residues long. V gave up 6 bases and J gave up 12 bases, with 15 bases separating them. From germline, CDR1 is MNHNS and CDR2 SASEGT. The CDR3 sequence is CASSHGPKHQHF. CDR3 bases: TGTGCCAGCAGCCACGGACCGAAGCACCAGCATTTT.

This clone was recorded only once. The V call is TRBV11-3, the J call TRBJ2-7; D gene uncertain. CDR1 is SGHNT and CDR2 is YENEEA in the germline V gene. The CDR3 spans 16 residues. Trimming shortened V by 1 base and J by 6 bases, and 19 bases separated the two germline ends. In nucleotides, the CDR3 is TGTGCCAGCAGCTTAGTGATCCGGGTCTCTGGCGCCGAGCAGTACTTC. Its protein product is CASSLVIRVSGAEQYF.

This chain links TRBV11-3 with TRBJ2-3, with D uncertain. The CDR3 sequence is 13 residues long. Per the germline V gene, CDR1 is SGHNT and CDR2 is YENEEA. Trimming stripped 1 base from V and 2 bases from J, with 4 bases between. CDR3 in amino acids: CASSLGFTDTQYF. Written as DNA, the CDR3 is TGTGCCAGCAGCTTAGGATTCACAGATACGCAGTATTTT. The whole variable domain, filled in from reference TRBV11-3 and TRBJ2-3, reads EAGVVQSPRYKIIEKKQPVAFWCNPISGHNTLYWYLQNLGQGPELLIRYENEEAVDDSQLPKDRFSAERLKGVDSTLKIQPAELGDSAVYLCASSLGFTDTQYFGPGTRLTVL.

This clone was counted a few times. The chain has TRBV5-5 and TRBJ2-7; D gene ambiguous. V was trimmed by 0 bases and J by 4 bases, leaving 5 bases between them. In germline, CDR1 is SGHKS, CDR2 YYEKEE (reference sequence). This CDR3 is 12 amino acids long. CDR3 bases: TGTGCCAGCAGCTTGGGGGCATACGAGCAGTACTTC. This encodes CASSLGAYEQYF.

The chain has TRBV6-1 and TRBJ2-7; D may be TRBD1 (6 bases). In germline, CDR1 is MNHNS, CDR2 SASEGT. The V end was cut by 3 bases, the J end by 4 bases, with 13 bases between. CDR3 length: 14 residues. The CDR3 sequence is CASSEAGAVYEQYF. In DNA form, the CDR3 reads TGTGCCAGCAGTGAGGCAGGGGCAGTTTACGAGCAGTACTTC.

V usage is TRBV7-2 and J usage is TRBJ1-5, with TRBD1 identical over 10 bases. Germline lookup yields CDR1 SGHTA and CDR2 FQGNSA. Trimming cost V 6 bases and J 7 bases; bases outside gene matches: 9. There are 15 residues in the CDR3. The CDR3 DNA sequence: TGTGCCAGCAGAGAAGGGGGACAGGGGCTGCAGCCCCAGCATTTT. Protein sequence: CASREGGQGLQPQHF.

The chain uses TRBV28 and TRBJ1-2, with D perhaps matching TRBD1 (6 bases). The V gene lost 5 bases and the J gene lost 0 bases, with 13 bases spanning the gap. From germline, CDR1 is MDHEN and CDR2 SYDVKM. The CDR3 loop spans 15 amino acids. The CDR3 reads CASSGARQANYGYTF. The DNA of the CDR3 is TGTGCCAGCAGTGGAGCGAGACAGGCTAACTATGGCTACACCTTC.

This clone came up a few times. The chain links TRBV18 to TRBJ2-1; 9 bases map to TRBD1. Per germline, CDR1 KGHSH and CDR2 LQKENI. The trim removed 0 bases at V and 5 bases at J, leaving 8 bases unmatched. The length of the CDR3 is 17 residues. The CDR3 sequence: CASSPPSRGTGNNEQFF. DNA for the CDR3: TGTGCCAGCTCACCACCCAGCAGGGGGACAGGGAACAATGAGCAGTTCTTC.

As for this clone: One end of the junction does not line up with germline, which may come from a read error. The gene calls are TRBV7-2 and TRBJ2-2; the D gene could be TRBD1 or TRBD2 (6 bases each). Germline CDR1 reads SGHTA; CDR2 reads FQGNSA. The CDR3 sequence is 16 residues long. The CDR3 region is CASNPGDILLHGKLFF. CDR3 in DNA: TGTGCCAGCAACCCGGGGGACATCTTATTACACGGGAAGCTGTTTTTT.

Concerning this clone: The junction and the germline gene differ at one end; a read error may be behind it. The chain carries TRBV5-6 and TRBJ2-3; TRBD2 might be the D (5 bases). This CDR3 contains 17 residues. Germline V gives CDR1 SGHDT, CDR2 YYEEEE. The CDR3 bases are TGTGTCAGCAGCCATCCGGGGTTGAAGGGCCCTGCAGATACGCAGTATTTT. Amino acids: CVSSHPGLKGPADTQYF.

The chain uses TRBV5-5 and TRBJ1-4; D gene unclear. CDR3 length: 13 residues. The V and J ends lost 0 bases and 8 bases respectively, with 8 bases between them. Per germline, CDR1 SGHKS and CDR2 YYEKEE (reference sequence). The CDR3 sequence is CASSLVPPEKLFF. As DNA, the CDR3 is TGTGCCAGCAGCTTGGTTCCCCCGGAAAAACTGTTTTTT.

This chain uses TRBV19 with TRBJ1-2, with 10 bases aligning to TRBD1. The CDR3 has 17 residues. Germline-derived CDR1 and CDR2 are LNHDA and SQIVND (reference sequence). With V trimmed by 0 bases and J by 6 bases, 10 bases remained unmatched. The CDR3 region is CASSIDLFSTGGDGYTF. The CDR3 DNA is TGTGCCAGTAGTATAGATCTATTTTCGACAGGGGGCGATGGCTACACCTTC.

This clone was counted ten times or more. The chain uses TRBV29-1 and TRBJ2-3, with D possibly TRBD2 on 6 matching bases. The germline V gene has CDR1 SQVTM and CDR2 ANQGSEA. The CDR3 has 13 residues. With 6 bases removed from V and 8 bases from J, the gap between germline ends came to 18 bases. CDR3 protein: CSVRGPGAATQYF. CDR3 coding DNA: TGCAGCGTGAGGGGTCCGGGAGCCGCTACGCAGTATTTT.

The J gene is TRBJ2-7, the V gene TRBV10-1; D may correspond to TRBD1 or TRBD2 (5 bases each). Germline-derived CDR1 and CDR2 are WNHNN and SYGVQD (reference sequence). There are 14 residues in the CDR3. Trimming cost V 5 bases and J 6 bases, with 17 bases left between them. The CDR3 DNA reads TGCGCCAGCAGTTCCGGGACGGCGGCAATCGAGCAGTACTTC. It is translated as CASSSGTAAIEQYF.

The chain is built from TRBV28 and TRBJ2-7; possibly TRBD1 for D (6 bases). The CDR3 has 14 residues. Germline values: CDR1 MDHEN, CDR2 SYDVKM. The germline V and J ends were trimmed by 6 bases and 3 bases, with 15 bases remaining between them. The CDR3 sequence: CASRRGKSGYEQYF. In DNA form, the CDR3 reads TGTGCCAGCAGGAGGGGGAAATCGGGCTACGAGCAGTACTTC.